These 27 T cell receptor beta chains originate from one sample sequenced in a study of CD8 T cell repertoires and HIV-1 epitope variants. TCRdb keeps only in-frame clones here, not all; method: immunoSEQ multiplex PCR. The data contain around 5,000 clones, around two thirds of them singletons. Their antigens remain unidentified. Sequences were obtained from cultured CD8+ T cells derived from PBMCs. The receptors here all came from a male donor with HIV.

The chain uses TRBV4-1 and TRBJ2-7; D may match TRBD1 or TRBD2 (6 bases each). The germline V and J ends were trimmed by 3 bases and 5 bases, with 17 bases remaining between them. The CDR3 runs to 15 residues. The V gene's germline CDR1 is MGHRA and CDR2 YSYEKL. The CDR3 sequence: CASSHAQGGLHEQYF. The CDR3 DNA reads as TGCGCCAGCAGCCACGCACAGGGAGGCCTTCACGAGCAGTACTTC.

This clone was seen only once. The chain is built from TRBV7-2 and TRBJ1-1; D perhaps matches TRBD1 (5 bases). The CDR3 runs 16 residues. CDR1 is SGHTA, CDR2 FQGNSA, per germline. The V gene lost 5 bases and the J gene lost 4 bases, with 20 bases spanning the gap. DNA for the CDR3: TGTGCCAGCAGCCCAGTAGCCCAGGGCAGCGGCACTGAAGCTTTCTTT. This encodes CASSPVAQGSGTEAFF.

V gene TRBV5-4 combines with J gene TRBJ2-2; D is uncertain. V lost 4 bases to trimming and J lost 0 bases, with 7 bases between them. The germline V gene has CDR1 SGHNT and CDR2 YYREEE (reference sequence). The CDR3 runs 14 residues. The CDR3 spells CASSPDPNTGELFF. As DNA, the CDR3 is TGTGCCAGCAGCCCGGACCCGAACACCGGGGAGCTGTTTTTT. Full variable domain (rest looked up from reference TRBV5-4 and TRBJ2-2): ETGVTQSPTHLIKTRGQQVTLRCSSQSGHNTVSWYQQALGQGPQFIFQYYREEENGRGNFPPRFSGLQFPNYSSELNVNALELDDSALYLCASSPDPNTGELFFGEGSRLTVL.

This chain connects TRBV10-3 to TRBJ2-7; 12 bases are shared with TRBD1. After removal of 3 bases from V and 7 bases from J, the junction contained 7 bases not matched to a gene. Germline CDR1 reads ENHRY; CDR2 reads SYGVKD. The CDR3 covers 15 residues. This CDR3 reads CAISDPGQGAYEQYF. The CDR3, as DNA: TGTGCCATCAGTGATCCGGGACAGGGGGCGTATGAGCAGTACTTC.

This clone has just one count. The V gene is TRBV28, the J gene TRBJ2-7, with D perhaps assigned TRBD1 or TRBD2 (5 bases each). V was shortened by 3 bases and J by 1 base, with 13 bases between the two germline ends. The CDR3 sequence is 15 residues long. Germline lookup yields CDR1 MDHEN and CDR2 SYDVKM. The CDR3 loop reads CASSLSGPPSYEQYF. In nucleotides, the CDR3 is TGTGCCAGCAGTTTGTCGGGGCCCCCTTCCTACGAGCAGTACTTC.

This clone occurred a few times. The V gene is TRBV7-7, the J gene TRBJ2-7; tentatively, D is TRBD1 (6 bases). The ends were cut back, 5 bases at V and 1 base at J, with 9 bases in the middle. CDR1 and CDR2 from the germline V gene are SSHAT and FNYEAQ (reference sequence). The CDR3 loop spans 13 amino acids. CDR3 region: CASSPDSSYEQYF. The DNA of the CDR3 is TGTGCCAGCAGCCCGGACAGTTCCTACGAGCAGTACTTC.

The chain is built from TRBV10-2 and TRBJ2-7, with TRBD2 identical over 7 bases. The CDR3 contains 13 residues. The junction had 2 bases not matched to a gene; V was cut back by 6 bases and J by 0 bases. Germline-derived CDR1 and CDR2 are WSHSY and SAAADI. The CDR3 region has the DNA TGCGCCAGCAGGGGAGGGGCCTCCTACGAGCAGTACTTC. Translating it yields CASRGGASYEQYF.

This clone has just a few counts. The chain has TRBV4-1 and TRBJ2-1, with TRBD2 matching over 9 bases. There are 17 residues in the CDR3. V was pared by 0 bases and J by 4 bases, with 7 bases of the junction left unmatched. The germline gives CDR1 MGHRA, CDR2 YSYEKL. CDR3 region: CASSQDRPSGVYNEQFF. The CDR3, as DNA: TGCGCCAGCAGCCAAGACCGCCCTAGCGGGGTTTACAATGAGCAGTTCTTC.

This clone was found a few times. The chain combines TRBV28 with TRBJ2-7, with 8 bases lining up with TRBD1. Trimming took 7 bases from V and 5 from J; bases not matched to a gene: 7. The CDR3 loop spans 13 amino acids. The V gene's germline CDR1 is MDHEN and CDR2 SYDVKM. CDR3 nucleotide sequence: TGTGCCAGCAAGGACAGGGTAATCAACGAGCAGTACTTC. This encodes CASKDRVINEQYF. The variable domain in full, with the rest retrieved from reference TRBV28 and TRBJ2-7, is DVKVTQSSRYLVKRTGEKVFLECVQDMDHENMFWYRQDPGLGLRLIYFSYDVKMKEKGDIPEGYSVSREKKERFSLILESASTNQTSMYLCASKDRVINEQYFGPGTRLTVT.

This clone was observed a few times. The CDR3 here is CASSYGQSNQPQHF. The CDR3, as DNA: TGTGCCAGCAGCTATGGACAGAGCAATCAGCCCCAGCATTTT. The chain combines TRBV5-4 with TRBJ1-5; a weak D match, TRBD1 (6 bases). With 3 bases removed from V and 1 base from J, the gap between germline ends came to 8 bases. The germline CDR1 and CDR2 sequences are SGHNT and YYREEE (reference sequence). This CDR3 has 14 residues. Filled out from reference TRBV5-4 and TRBJ1-5, the complete variable domain reads ETGVTQSPTHLIKTRGQQVTLRCSSQSGHNTVSWYQQALGQGPQFIFQYYREEENGRGNFPPRFSGLQFPNYSSELNVNALELDDSALYLCASSYGQSNQPQHFGDGTRLSIL.

The chain couples TRBV28 to TRBJ2-3; D uncertain. The CDR3 sequence is 14 residues long. Germline V gene data show CDR1 as MDHEN and CDR2 as SYDVKM. With 3 bases removed from V and 5 bases from J, the gap between germline ends came to 12 bases. CDR3 coding DNA: TGTGCCAGCAGTTTTATTCCGGATCTAGATACGCAGTATTTT. It is translated as CASSFIPDLDTQYF.

Only a few counts were recorded for this clone. J is TRBJ1-1 and V is TRBV19, with unresolved D. Germline CDR1 is LNHDA and CDR2 is SQIVND (reference sequence). The germline V and J ends were trimmed by 9 bases and 0 bases, with 14 bases remaining between them. The CDR3 covers 14 residues. The CDR3 nucleotides are TGTGCCAGCCGCCCCGAGGCCATGAACACTGAAGCTTTCTTT. This translates into CASRPEAMNTEAFF.

This clone is a singleton in its sample. The chain employs TRBV4-2 and TRBJ2-2, with a weak D call TRBD2 (5 bases). The ends were cut back, 0 bases at V and 4 bases at J, with 9 bases in the middle. This CDR3 is built from 15 residues. Looked up from germline, CDR1 is LGHNA and CDR2 is YNFKEQ. The CDR3 DNA sequence: TGTGCCAGCAGCCAAGAACTAGAGGGCACCGGGGAGCTGTTTTTT. Its protein product is CASSQELEGTGELFF.

The chain links TRBV7-2 to TRBJ2-1, with a tentative D call TRBD2 (5 bases). The CDR3 extends over 15 amino acids. Germline V gene data show CDR1 as SGHTA and CDR2 as FQGNSA. V shed 0 bases and J shed 3 bases, with 9 bases lying between them. CDR3 sequence (DNA): TGTGCCAGCAGCTTAGCGGGAGATCGCTACAATGAGCAGTTCTTC. It yields the protein CASSLAGDRYNEQFF.

With regard to this clone: In the same sample, other DNA sequences code for this CDR3. V and J are TRBV5-1 and TRBJ1-1; D is uncertain. V lost 0 bases and J lost 4, with 7 bases in between. The CDR3 length is 13 residues. Germline assignment: CDR1 SGHRS and CDR2 YFSETQ. The CDR3, as DNA: TGCGCCAGCAGCTTGGACGGCGGCACTGAAGCTTTCTTT. This translates into CASSLDGGTEAFF.

In this sample, this clone turned up a few times. V is TRBV28 and J is TRBJ1-5; maybe TRBD1 (5 bases). The germline V and J ends were trimmed by 4 bases and 0 bases, with 13 bases remaining between them. CDR1 and CDR2 (germline): MDHEN, SYDVKM. The length of the CDR3 is 16 residues. DNA for the CDR3: TGTGCCAGCAGTTCCGCCCCAGGGATTAGCAATCAGCCCCAGCATTTT. The encoded protein is CASSSAPGISNQPQHF.

This chain links TRBV7-8 with TRBJ2-7, with D hard to call. The germline V gene encodes CDR1 SGHVS and CDR2 FQNEAQ. V was cut by 5 bases and J by 0 bases, with 11 bases left in between. The CDR3 totals 14 residues. In DNA form, the CDR3 reads TGTGCCAGCAGCCGCGCGGCAGCCTCCTACGAGCAGTACTTC. This gives the protein CASSRAAASYEQYF. Based on the CDR3 plus reference TRBV7-8 and TRBJ2-7, the full variable domain is GAGVSQSPRYKVAKRGQDVALRCDPISGHVSLFWYQQALGQGPEFLTYFQNEAQLDKSGLPSDRFFAERPEGSVSTLKIQRTQQEDSAVYLCASSRAAASYEQYFGPGTRLTVT.

The genes are TRBV10-2 and TRBJ1-4; D perhaps matches TRBD1 (6 bases). Germline CDR1 and CDR2: WSHSY and SAAADI. This CDR3 is built from 15 residues. V gave up 5 bases and J gave up 5 bases, with 15 bases separating them. CDR3: CASSTDDRLNEKLFF. The CDR3 nucleotides are TGCGCCAGCAGTACCGATGACAGGTTAAATGAAAAACTGTTTTTT.

The chain employs TRBV21-1 and TRBJ2-7; TRBD2 is the table's D call and was not checked against the DNA. TRBV21-1 counts as a pseudogene. The CDR3 runs to 16 residues. The CDR3 loop reads CASSKLSQRETHEQYF. The CDR3 nucleotides read TGTGCCAGCAGCAAGTTGTCCCAGCGGGAGACCCACGAGCAGTACTTC.

The J gene is TRBJ2-1, the V gene TRBV9, with a weak D call TRBD1 (7 bases). V gave up 3 bases and J gave up 2 bases, with 12 bases separating them. The germline CDR1 and CDR2 sequences are SGDLS and YYNGEE. The length of the CDR3 is 15 residues. The CDR3, as DNA: TGTGCCAGCAGCGATACAGGGGAGGCCTACAATGAGCAGTTCTTC. It specifies CASSDTGEAYNEQFF.

The V call is TRBV5-4, the J call TRBJ2-1; TRBD1 aligns across 7 bases. The V segment lost 0 bases and the J segment 4 bases; nucleotides outside the gene matches: 1. The CDR3 length is 14 residues. Germline-derived CDR1 and CDR2 are SGHNT and YYREEE (reference sequence). The CDR3 DNA is TGTGCCAGCAGCTTGGGGGACAGTTACAATGAGCAGTTCTTC. Translation: CASSLGDSYNEQFF.

This clone has a handful of counts. J is TRBJ2-1 and V is TRBV6-5; the match to TRBD2 covers 7 bases. The CDR3 length is 16 residues. V was pared by 2 bases and J by 7 bases, with 11 bases of the junction left unmatched. Germline values: CDR1 MNHEY, CDR2 SVGAGI. The CDR3 spells CASSYTPSGAKNEQFF. Here the CDR3 DNA reads TGTGCCAGCAGTTACACCCCGAGCGGGGCTAAGAATGAGCAGTTCTTC.

This clone was seen only a few times. The genes are TRBV7-6 and TRBJ2-7; TRBD2 is a possible D gene (6 bases). The CDR3 length is 12 residues. Germline CDR1 and CDR2: SGHVS and FNYEAQ. Trimming pared 2 bases from V and 6 bases from J, leaving 8 bases between. CDR3 nucleotide sequence: TGTGCCAGCAGCTTACGAGCGGGCGAGCAGTACTTC. It encodes CASSLRAGEQYF.

This clone came up once. The rearrangement uses TRBV5-1 and TRBJ2-1; TRBD1 matches at 9 bases. The CDR3 loop spans 13 amino acids. CDR1 is SGHRS, CDR2 YFSETQ, per germline. The J segment lost 6 bases and the V segment lost 4 bases, leaving 2 bases of the junction unmatched. CDR3 DNA: TGCGCCAGCAGCCAGACAGGGGGCAATGAGCAGTTCTTC. Protein sequence: CASSQTGGNEQFF.

The chain links TRBV5-6 to TRBJ2-7; D ambiguous. This CDR3 has 12 residues. Trimming removed 4 bases from V and 6 bases from J, with 11 bases in between. Germline-derived CDR1 and CDR2 are SGHDT and YYEEEE. The CDR3 reads CASSLLSGEQYF. The CDR3 DNA follows: TGTGCCAGCAGCCTCCTATCAGGCGAGCAGTACTTC. Filled out from reference TRBV5-6 and TRBJ2-7, the complete variable domain reads DAGVTQSPTHLIKTRGQQVTLRCSPKSGHDTVSWYQQALGQGPQFIFQYYEEEERQRGNFPDRFSGHQFPNYSSELNVNALLLGDSALYLCASSLLSGEQYFGPGTRLTVT.

This clone came up a few times. The rearrangement joins TRBV5-4 to TRBJ1-2; the match to TRBD1 covers 7 bases. V shed 6 bases and J 3 bases; nucleotides not matched to a gene: 11. In germline, CDR1 is SGHNT, CDR2 YYREEE (reference sequence). CDR3 length: 15 amino acids. The CDR3 spells CASIGDSPLDYGYTF. As DNA, the CDR3 is TGTGCCAGCATCGGGGACAGTCCCCTGGACTATGGCTACACCTTC.

The chain joins TRBV27 to TRBJ1-2, with a possible D match to TRBD1 (6 bases). The germline CDR1 and CDR2 sequences are MNHEY and SMNVEV (reference sequence). This CDR3 has 16 amino acids. The V gene lost 2 bases and the J gene lost 2 bases, with 15 bases spanning the gap. The CDR3 DNA is TGTGCCAGCAGTTTAAGCGGTCTACAGGGCAACTATGGCTACACCTTC. It specifies CASSLSGLQGNYGYTF.